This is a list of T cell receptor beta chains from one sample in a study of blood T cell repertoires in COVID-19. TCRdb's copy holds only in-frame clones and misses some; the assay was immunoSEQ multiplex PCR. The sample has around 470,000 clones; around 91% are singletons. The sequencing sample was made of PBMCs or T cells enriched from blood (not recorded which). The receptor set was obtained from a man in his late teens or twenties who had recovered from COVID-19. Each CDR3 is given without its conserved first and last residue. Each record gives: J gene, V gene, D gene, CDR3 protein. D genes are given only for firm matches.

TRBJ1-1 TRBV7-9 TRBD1 ASSLGAGQGGRRAF
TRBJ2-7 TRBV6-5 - ASEGGRSIEQY
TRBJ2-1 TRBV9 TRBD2 ASSVTSGRAGHNEQF
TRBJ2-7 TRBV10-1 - ASSDRDMAFHEQY
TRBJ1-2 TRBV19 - ASRTAGRPAGYT
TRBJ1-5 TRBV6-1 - ASSDGGGQPQH
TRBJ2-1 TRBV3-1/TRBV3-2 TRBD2 ASMRTSGGGNEQF
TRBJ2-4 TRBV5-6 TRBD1 ASNGQGGKNIQY
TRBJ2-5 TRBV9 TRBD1 ASSTRQGRTQY
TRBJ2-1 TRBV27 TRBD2 ASSLGTSVRF
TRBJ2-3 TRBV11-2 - ASSELTGRRNTQY
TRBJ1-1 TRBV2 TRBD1 ASNQGARTEAF
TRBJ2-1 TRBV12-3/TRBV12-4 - ASSSDSHNEQF
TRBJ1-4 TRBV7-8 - ASSLRDSSEKLF
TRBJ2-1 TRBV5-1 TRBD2 ASSRGDTETGGEQF
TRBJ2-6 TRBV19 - ASSLRSSGANVLT
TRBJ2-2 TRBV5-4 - ASSLERGFGGELF
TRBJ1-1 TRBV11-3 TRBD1 ASSLGRTGNTEAF
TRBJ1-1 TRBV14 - ASSQDLWGRVNTEAF
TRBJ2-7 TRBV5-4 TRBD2 ASSPGGGREQY
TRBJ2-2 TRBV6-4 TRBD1 ASSGQGAGELF
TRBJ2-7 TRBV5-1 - ASGLEDSYEQY
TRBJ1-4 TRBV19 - ASSRNREEKLF
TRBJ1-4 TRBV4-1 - ASSQDAGATNEKLF
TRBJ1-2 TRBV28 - ASSLGAGAYGYT
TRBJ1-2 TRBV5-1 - ASSLEAESYGYT
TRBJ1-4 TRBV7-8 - ASRKLGRGEEKLF
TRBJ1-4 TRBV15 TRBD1 ATSRDKTGGNEKLF
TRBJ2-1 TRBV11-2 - ASSLEPPRFWSSYNEQF
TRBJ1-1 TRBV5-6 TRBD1 ASSPLPGQATEAF
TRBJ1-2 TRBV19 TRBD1 ASKVNRGNGYT
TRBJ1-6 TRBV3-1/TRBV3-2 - ASSQSDLGRSPLH
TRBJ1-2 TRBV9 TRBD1 ASSVLDRGLDGYT
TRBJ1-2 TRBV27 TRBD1 ASSPTTGDYYGYT
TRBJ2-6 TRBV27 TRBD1 ASSPGQGAWGANVLT
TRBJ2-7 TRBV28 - ASSSPASFSYEQY
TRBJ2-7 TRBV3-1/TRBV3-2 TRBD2 ASSQGPAGGYEQY
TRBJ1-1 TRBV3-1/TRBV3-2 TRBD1 ASSPGGTLEDTEAF
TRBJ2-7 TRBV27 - ASSTGQY
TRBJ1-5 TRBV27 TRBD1 ASSRFQTGRTDYSNQPQH
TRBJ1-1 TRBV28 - ASSLGVVPEAF
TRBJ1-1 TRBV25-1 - ASSEPRRREAF
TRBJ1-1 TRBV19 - ASSIPGQNTEAF
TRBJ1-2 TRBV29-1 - SGRDNYGYT
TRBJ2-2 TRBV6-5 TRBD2 ASRSSGGDTGELF
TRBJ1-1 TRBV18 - ASSPPGDTEAF
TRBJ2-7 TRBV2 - ASRGDFGSSEQY
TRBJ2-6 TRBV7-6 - ASSLRFGGGRGHSGANVLT
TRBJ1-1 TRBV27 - ASSLYSLNTEAF
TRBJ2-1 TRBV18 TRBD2 ASSPLMTGTSGYNEQF
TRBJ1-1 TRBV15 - ATSSGSNTEAF
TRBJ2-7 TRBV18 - ASSPPAISYEQY
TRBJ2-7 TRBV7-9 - ASSLARREQY
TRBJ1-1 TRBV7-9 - ASSLPIPGTEAF
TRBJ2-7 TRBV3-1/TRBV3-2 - ASSLAESSYEQY
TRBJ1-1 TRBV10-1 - ASSEGRKNTEAF
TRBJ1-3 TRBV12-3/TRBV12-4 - ASSLRAGNTIY
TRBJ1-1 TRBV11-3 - ASSLRSQQNTEAF